The 23 T cell receptor beta chains presented below share a single source sample, sequenced in a study of T cells after yellow fever vaccination. TCRdb called the 5' RACE reads again in MiXCR, with one record for every CDR3 protein. The sample lists about 350,000 distinct CDR3 sequences; around 8.1% were seen once. This sample comprised PBMCs, obtained 35 to 50 days after the first yellow fever vaccination. The receptors come from a man aged 18 to 30 who received the YFV17D yellow fever vaccine.

The CDR3 sequence: CAISGGSGNTIYF. CDR3 DNA: TGTGCCATCAGTGGAGGGTCTGGAAACACCATATATTTT. The V gene is TRBV10-3, the J gene TRBJ1-3; unclear D gene. Deletions cut 4 bases from V and 1 base from J, with 5 bases between. The CDR3 sequence is 13 residues long. CDR1 is ENHRY and CDR2 is SYGVKD in the germline V gene.

This clonotype has more than one count but fewer than ten. V gene TRBV2 combines with J gene TRBJ1-2, with D hard to call. The CDR3 covers 13 residues. CDR1 and CDR2 from the germline V gene are SNHLY and FYNNEI. V gave up 4 bases and J gave up 6 bases, with 12 bases separating them. In nucleotides, the CDR3 is TGTGCCAGCAGTGTAACGGAACTAGATGGCTACACCTTC. It encodes CASSVTELDGYTF. Looking up the rest from reference TRBV2 and TRBJ1-2 gives the full variable domain: EPEVTQTPSHQVTQMGQEVILRCVPISNHLYFYWYRQILGQKVEFLVSFYNNEISEKSEIFDDQFSVERPDGSNFTLKIRSTKLEDSAMYFCASSVTELDGYTFGSGTRLTVV.

In the case of this clonotype: This may stem from a read error, because a much larger clone lies one nucleotide away. V is TRBV7-9 and J is TRBJ1-2; no clear D. V was trimmed by 5 bases and J by 1 base, leaving 8 bases between them. The germline gives CDR1 SEHNR, CDR2 FQNEAQ (reference sequence). This CDR3 is 13 amino acids long. The CDR3 reads CASSRLHNYGYTF. The CDR3 DNA reads as TGTGCCAGCAGCCGTCTCCATAACTATGGCTACACCTTC. Combining the CDR3 with reference TRBV7-9 and TRBJ1-2 gives the whole variable domain DTGVSQNPRHKITKRGQNVTFRCDPISEHNRLYWYRQTLGQGPEFLTYFQNEAQLEKSRLLSDRFSAERPKGSFSTLEIQRTEQGDSAMYLCASSRLHNYGYTFGSGTRLTVV.

V and J are TRBV6-2 or TRBV6-3 and TRBJ2-3; TRBD2 might be the D (5 bases). This CDR3 is built from 14 residues. V shed 0 bases and J shed 4 bases, with 8 bases lying between them. Germline lookup yields CDR1 MNHEY and CDR2 SVGEGT. In DNA, the CDR3 is TGTGCCAGCAGTTACTCGCCTAGCTCAGATACGCAGTATTTT. Its protein is CASSYSPSSDTQYF.

This clonotype has more than one count but fewer than ten. CDR3: CASSFMGVPGGEQFF. The CDR3 bases are TGTGCCAGCAGTTTTATGGGGGTCCCAGGAGGTGAGCAGTTCTTC. This sequence joins TRBV12-3 or TRBV12-4 and TRBJ2-1, with D perhaps being TRBD1 or TRBD2 (5 bases each). The CDR3 spans 15 residues. With 3 bases removed from V and 9 bases from J, the gap between germline ends came to 18 bases.

About this clonotype: A read error may produce the germline difference seen at one junction end. The genes are TRBV6-5 and TRBJ2-2; D is unclear. Germline loops: CDR1 MNHEY, CDR2 SVGAGI. This CDR3 is 14 amino acids long. In nucleotides, the CDR3 is TGTTCCAGCAGTTACCGGTCGGACACCGGGGAGCTGTTTTTT. Translating gives CSSSYRSDTGELFF.

The rearrangement uses TRBV9 and TRBJ2-1, with a possible D match to TRBD1 (6 bases). The ends were cut back, 0 bases at V and 5 bases at J, with 12 bases in the middle. The CDR3 has 15 residues. The V gene's germline CDR1 is SGDLS and CDR2 YYNGEE. CDR3 DNA sequence: TGTGCCAGCAGCGTAGTTACAGGGCCCCACAATGAGCAGTTCTTC. Its protein product is CASSVVTGPHNEQFF.

This clonotype was detected only a few times. This chain connects TRBV15 to TRBJ1-2; 7 bases map to TRBD1. The V gene's germline CDR1 is LNHNV and CDR2 YYDKDF (reference sequence). Trimming cost V 3 bases and J 8 bases; bases outside gene matches: 12. The CDR3 runs to 15 residues. The CDR3 nucleotides read TGTGCCACCAGCAGGGACCTGACAGGGACTGGAGGCTACACCTTC. Protein sequence: CATSRDLTGTGGYTF.

This clonotype has only one observation. This chain links TRBV5-1 with TRBJ2-1; 8 bases agree with TRBD2. CDR1 SGHRS and CDR2 YFSETQ come from the germline V gene. The CDR3 is 16 residues long. J gave up 1 base and V 4 bases, and 7 bases lay outside the gene matches. This CDR3 reads CASSPGGGVSYNEQFF. CDR3 bases: TGCGCCAGCAGCCCGGGGGGGGGGGTGTCCTACAATGAGCAGTTCTTC.

This chain joins TRBV6-5 and TRBJ1-2; D gene ambiguous. V was pared by 0 bases and J by 2 bases, with 10 bases between. CDR3 size: 15 residues. Germline V lookup: CDR1 MNHEY, CDR2 SVGAGI. CDR3 protein: CASSYSPGGNYGYTF. In nucleotides, the CDR3 is TGTGCCAGCAGTTACTCCCCGGGAGGGAACTATGGCTACACCTTC.

The rearrangement uses TRBV7-6 and TRBJ1-1; D may be TRBD1 (5 bases). Germline V lookup: CDR1 SGHVS, CDR2 FNYEAQ. The CDR3 is 16 residues long. Trimming took 5 bases from V and 5 from J, leaving 21 bases between them. CDR3 sequence (DNA): TGTGCCAGCAGCCCCCTCCGAGACGACGGGGGAACTGAAGCTTTCTTT. Protein sequence: CASSPLRDDGGTEAFF.

This clonotype was picked up a small number of times. The J gene is TRBJ1-2, the V gene TRBV20-1; D perhaps matches TRBD1 (6 bases). Germline CDR1 reads DFQATT; CDR2 reads SNEGSKA (reference sequence). The CDR3 covers 15 residues. The V gene lost 3 bases and the J gene lost 5 bases, with 19 bases spanning the gap. CDR3 protein: CSARSSGDVGYGYTF. The CDR3 DNA sequence: TGCAGTGCTAGGAGTTCAGGGGATGTAGGGTATGGCTACACCTTC.

This clonotype was counted a few times. The rearrangement joins TRBV14 to TRBJ2-5, with D maybe TRBD2 (5 bases). V was trimmed by 2 bases and J by 1 base, leaving 11 bases between them. The germline V gene encodes CDR1 SGHDN and CDR2 FVKESK. This CDR3 comprises 15 residues. CDR3 loop: CASSQWRGGQETQYF. The DNA of the CDR3 is TGTGCCAGCAGCCAATGGCGCGGAGGCCAAGAGACCCAGTACTTC. The whole variable domain, filled in from reference TRBV14 and TRBJ2-5, reads EAGVTQFPSHSVIEKGQTVTLRCDPISGHDNLYWYRRVMGKEIKFLLHFVKESKQDESGMPNNRFLAERTGGTYSTLKVQPAELEDSGVYFCASSQWRGGQETQYFGPGTRLLVL.

J is TRBJ1-2 and V is TRBV12-3 or TRBV12-4; 7 nucleotides line up with TRBD1. This CDR3 is 14 amino acids long. Trimming removed 1 base from V and 7 bases from J; junction bases left unmatched: 6. The CDR3 region has the DNA TGTGCCAGCAGTTTAGGGGGCAGGGGGTTTGGCTACACCTTC. Its protein product is CASSLGGRGFGYTF.

The rearrangement links TRBV7-2 to TRBJ1-2, with D possibly TRBD1 on 5 matching bases. There are 15 residues in the CDR3. V was clipped by 1 base and J by 7 bases, with 16 bases between them. CDR1 is SGHTA, CDR2 FQGNSA, per germline. The CDR3 here is CASSLGLQGTAGYTF. Here the CDR3 DNA reads TGTGCCAGCAGCTTAGGATTGCAGGGTACGGCTGGCTACACCTTC. Looking up the rest from reference TRBV7-2 and TRBJ1-2 gives the full variable domain: GAGVSQSPSNKVTEKGKDVELRCDPISGHTALYWYRQSLGQGLEFLIYFQGNSAPDKSGLPSDRFSAERTGGSVSTLTIQRTQQEDSAVYLCASSLGLQGTAGYTFGSGTRLTVV.

The chain couples TRBV7-2 to TRBJ1-1, with 10 positions matching TRBD1. CDR1 and CDR2 from the germline V gene are SGHTA and FQGNSA. The CDR3 sequence is 15 residues long. V dropped 5 bases and J dropped 5; count of bases not matched to a gene: 8. CDR3 sequence reads: CASSATGGKWTEAFF. The CDR3, as DNA: TGTGCCAGCAGCGCGACAGGGGGCAAATGGACTGAAGCTTTCTTT.

This chain links TRBV5-1 with TRBJ1-1; 8 bases align to TRBD1. Losses at the gene ends were 1 base for V and 4 bases for J; bases not matched to a gene: 6. This CDR3 comprises 15 residues. Germline V CDR1 and CDR2: SGHRS, YFSETQ. CDR3 amino acids: CASSLLFGQGTEAFF. The CDR3 DNA reads TGCGCCAGCAGCTTGCTCTTCGGACAGGGCACTGAAGCTTTCTTT. The whole variable domain, filled in from reference TRBV5-1 and TRBJ1-1, reads KAGVTQTPRYLIKTRGQQVTLSCSPISGHRSVSWYQQTPGQGLQFLFEYFSETQRNKGNFPGRFSGRQFSNSRSEMNVSTLELGDSALYLCASSLLFGQGTEAFFGQGTRLTVV.

This clonotype was seen more than once but under ten times. This chain's CDR3 is CATSGASGGVLEEQFF. The CDR3 region has the DNA TGTGCCACCAGTGGGGCTAGCGGGGGGGTTTTGGAGGAGCAGTTCTTC. The chain has TRBV24-1 and TRBJ2-1; 12 bases align to TRBD2. The CDR3 extends over 16 amino acids. The ends lost 5 bases at V and 10 bases at J; junction bases unmatched: 11. CDR1 KGHDR and CDR2 SFDVKD come from the germline V gene.

The J gene is TRBJ2-2, the V gene TRBV25-1; D possibly uses TRBD1 or TRBD2 (5 bases each). Germline-derived CDR1 and CDR2 are MGHDK and SYGVNS. This CDR3 has 21 residues. V gave up 1 base and J gave up 3 bases, with 27 bases separating them. The CDR3, as DNA: TGTGCCAGCAGTGAATCCGGCTGGGGGATAGGGACGGGCGTTGACACCGGGGAGCTGTTTTTT. The encoded protein is CASSESGWGIGTGVDTGELFF.

The V call is TRBV5-5, the J call TRBJ2-1, with D maybe TRBD2 (6 bases). In germline, CDR1 is SGHKS, CDR2 YYEKEE (reference sequence). The V end lost 6 bases, the J end lost 7 bases, and 20 bases lay between the germline ends. The CDR3 is 15 residues long. CDR3 DNA: TGTGCCAGCACCGACAACCCGGGACTCTCAAATGAGCAGTTCTTC. Its protein product is CASTDNPGLSNEQFF.

The chain uses TRBV4-2 and TRBJ2-5; TRBD1 or TRBD2 may be the D gene (5 bases each). The ends were cut back, 0 bases at V and 1 base at J, with 12 bases in the middle. Germline V gene data show CDR1 as LGHNA and CDR2 as YNFKEQ. The CDR3 has 16 amino acids. The CDR3 DNA reads TGTGCCAGCAGCCAAGATCACGGGACGGCCCAAGAGACCCAGTACTTC. Its protein is CASSQDHGTAQETQYF.

V and J are TRBV4-1 and TRBJ2-3; 9 bases are shared with TRBD2. The V gene's germline CDR1 is MGHRA and CDR2 YSYEKL. The CDR3 is 16 residues long. Trimming removed 1 base from V and 5 bases from J; junction bases left unmatched: 7. The CDR3 region is CASSQGHAGGKDTQYF. CDR3 DNA: TGCGCCAGCAGCCAAGGTCATGCGGGGGGGAAAGATACGCAGTATTTT.

CDR3 in DNA: TGTGCCAGCAGCCCAGGACAGGGGGCCCTGATCGGCTATGGCTACACCTTC. Its translation is CASSPGQGALIGYGYTF. The genes are TRBV7-9 and TRBJ1-2, with 11 positions matching TRBD1. The CDR3 loop spans 17 amino acids. Looked up from germline, CDR1 is SEHNR and CDR2 is FQNEAQ (reference sequence). The V and J ends lost 5 bases and 4 bases, in that order; junction bases with no gene match: 12.